Listed here are 20 T cell receptor beta chains from one sample, sequenced in a study of blood T cell repertoires in COVID-19. Here immunoSEQ multiplex PCR was the method, and the copy in TCRdb shows in-frame clones only, minus some. Counted here are roughly 200,000 clones, roughly 84% occurring once; the ten biggest clones make up 15% to 20%. Input material: peripheral blood. The receptors were gathered from a woman at least 80 years old with active or convalescent COVID-19.

The CDR3 spells CARSYPPGQGAPGANVLTF. The CDR3 coding sequence is TGTGCCAGAAGCTATCCTCCGGGACAGGGGGCGCCTGGGGCCAACGTCCTGACTTTC. The gene calls are TRBV5-3 and TRBJ2-6; TRBD1 matches at 12 bases. TRBV5-3 is flagged as an ORF with uncertain function. Trimming cost V 3 bases and J 2 bases; bases outside gene matches: 9. This CDR3 spans 19 amino acids.

This chain uses TRBV3-1 (or the pseudogene TRBV3-2) with TRBJ2-3, with 13 positions matching TRBD2. Unmatched junction bases numbered 6, after V lost 2 bases and J lost 1 base. Germline lookup yields CDR1 LGHDT and CDR2 YNNKEL (reference sequence). This CDR3 has 18 residues. This CDR3 is CASSQTSGGASGTDTQYF. The CDR3 DNA sequence: TGTGCCAGCAGCCAAACTAGCGGGGGGGCCTCTGGCACAGATACGCAGTATTTT.

This chain links TRBV6-2 or TRBV6-3 with TRBJ1-5; D not resolved. In germline, CDR1 is MNHEY, CDR2 SVGEGT. V gave up 2 bases and J gave up 7 bases, with 9 bases separating them. The CDR3 contains 13 residues. The CDR3 DNA reads TGTGCCAGCAGTTACGAGAGAGGGCAGCCCCAGCATTTT. Encoded protein: CASSYERGQPQHF.

This chain uses TRBV5-1 with TRBJ2-3; no definite D call. The germline gives CDR1 SGHRS, CDR2 YFSETQ. Trimming took 2 bases from V and 1 from J, leaving 5 bases between them. CDR3 length: 13 amino acids. The CDR3 here is CASSFRGTDTQYF. The CDR3 DNA is TGCGCCAGCAGCTTTCGGGGCACAGATACGCAGTATTTT.

The CDR3 here is CSASRGINTEAFF. In DNA form, the CDR3 reads TGCAGTGCTAGTCGGGGGATCAACACTGAAGCTTTCTTT. This rearrangement joins TRBV20-1 to TRBJ1-1; D might be TRBD1 (5 bases). Trimming took 3 bases from V and 2 from J, leaving 10 bases between them. Germline V gene sequence: CDR1 DFQATT, CDR2 SNEGSKA (reference sequence). The CDR3 loop spans 13 amino acids.

The chain carries TRBV5-6 and TRBJ1-2; D is undetermined. The germline V gene has CDR1 SGHDT and CDR2 YYEEEE. The germline V and J ends were trimmed by 3 bases and 6 bases, with 15 bases remaining between them. This CDR3 is 14 amino acids long. The CDR3 nucleotides are TGTGCCAGCAGCTATGACAACCTTGCGCATGGCTACACCTTC. It yields the protein CASSYDNLAHGYTF.

J is TRBJ2-5 and V is TRBV6-2 or TRBV6-3, with D perhaps matching TRBD1 (6 bases). This CDR3 region has 12 residues. V lost 4 bases to trimming and J lost 5 bases, with 8 bases between them. Germline values: CDR1 MNHEY, CDR2 SVGEGT. This CDR3 is CASSFTGETQYF. The CDR3 nucleotides read TGTGCCAGCAGTTTCACAGGGGAGACCCAGTACTTC.

The chain employs TRBV27 and TRBJ1-1; 10 nucleotides align to TRBD1. The trim removed 3 bases at V and 4 bases at J, leaving 11 bases unmatched. CDR3 length equals 17 residues. CDR1 is MNHEY and CDR2 is SMNVEV in the germline V gene (reference sequence). The DNA of the CDR3 is TGTGCCAGCAGTTTTTCCGGAAGACAGGGGGCAATCACTGAAGCTTTCTTT. It encodes CASSFSGRQGAITEAFF.

The rearrangement links TRBV6-2 or TRBV6-3 to TRBJ1-6, with D possibly matching TRBD1 (5 bases). Trimming cost V 5 bases and J 9 bases, with 20 bases left between them. Germline V gene data show CDR1 as MNHEY and CDR2 as SVGEGT. This CDR3 comprises 16 residues. The CDR3 DNA is TGTGCCAGCAGTGGGCGATCGGGCCCCGGGGGTTCACCCCTCCACTTT. Its translation: CASSGRSGPGGSPLHF.

This chain connects TRBV5-1 to TRBJ1-2, with 8 bases aligning to TRBD1. With 0 bases clipped from V and 6 bases from J, the junction kept 7 bases outside the gene matches. This CDR3 comprises 15 residues. Germline values: CDR1 SGHRS, CDR2 YFSETQ. CDR3 residues: CASSLEGRGLDGYTF. The CDR3 DNA follows: TGCGCCAGCAGCTTGGAAGGCAGGGGGCTAGATGGCTACACCTTC.

The chain combines TRBV6-1 with TRBJ1-2; D gene unclear. The CDR3 contains 15 residues. Germline lookup yields CDR1 MNHNS and CDR2 SASEGT. Trimming removed 2 bases from V and 2 bases from J, with 12 bases in between. The CDR3, as DNA: TGTGCCAGCAGTGAAAGGTCAGACTTAAACTATGGCTACACCTTC. Protein: CASSERSDLNYGYTF.

V and J are TRBV9 and TRBJ2-7; 9 bases fit TRBD1. This CDR3 has 15 amino acids. The V and J ends lost 0 bases and 9 bases, in that order; junction bases with no gene match: 10. CDR1 and CDR2 (germline): SGDLS, YYNGEE. The CDR3 loop is CASSVGGTGTNAQYF. CDR3 nucleotide sequence: TGTGCCAGCAGCGTAGGAGGGACAGGGACTAATGCGCAGTACTTC.

This sequence joins TRBV6-2 or TRBV6-3 and TRBJ1-2; TRBD1 is a possible D gene (5 bases). CDR1 and CDR2 from the germline V gene are MNHEY and SVGEGT. This CDR3 is 15 amino acids long. The germline V and J ends were trimmed by 6 bases and 4 bases, with 18 bases remaining between them. The CDR3 is CASSPRQSNFYGYTF. In nucleotides, the CDR3 is TGTGCCAGCAGCCCCAGACAGTCGAATTTCTATGGCTACACCTTC.

The chain recombines TRBV28 with TRBJ1-2, with D perhaps matching TRBD1 (6 bases). V gave up 5 bases and J gave up 3 bases, with 16 bases separating them. CDR1 MDHEN and CDR2 SYDVKM come from the germline V gene. CDR3 size: 15 residues. As DNA, the CDR3 is TGTGCCAGCAGTCTTACCGGGACACAGCACTATGGCTACACCTTC. As protein: CASSLTGTQHYGYTF.

The chain employs TRBV15 and TRBJ1-6, with 7 bases lining up with TRBD1. The CDR3 is 15 residues long. CDR1 LNHNV and CDR2 YYDKDF come from the germline V gene (reference sequence). The V and J ends lost 0 bases and 9 bases, in that order; junction bases with no gene match: 5. The CDR3 nucleotides read TGTGCCACCAGCAGAGAGAACAGGGGAGGTTCACCCCTCCACTTT. Its protein is CATSRENRGGSPLHF.

This clone turned up a few times. The genes are TRBV5-8 and TRBJ1-6, with D perhaps TRBD1 (5 bases). From germline, CDR1 is SGHTS and CDR2 YDEGEE. The CDR3 extends over 16 amino acids. Trimming cost V 2 bases and J 7 bases, with 16 bases left between them. CDR3 sequence (DNA): TGTGCCAGCAGCTTAGACAGACCTGGAGGGAATTCACCCCTCCACTTT. Residues: CASSLDRPGGNSPLHF.

This chain uses TRBV18 with TRBJ2-7; TRBD1 matches at 10 bases. The CDR3 covers 15 residues. Trimming took 2 bases from V and 0 from J; bases not matched to a gene: 1. Germline V gives CDR1 KGHSH, CDR2 LQKENI. The CDR3 loop is CASSPGTGASYEQYF. The DNA for the CDR3 is TGTGCCAGCTCACCAGGGACAGGGGCCTCCTACGAGCAGTACTTC. The entire variable domain, with the rest obtained from reference TRBV18 and TRBJ2-7, is as follows: NAGVMQNPRHLVRRRGQEARLRCSPMKGHSHVYWYRQLPEEGLKFMVYLQKENIIDESGMPKERFSAEFPKEGPSILRIQQVVRGDSAAYFCASSPGTGASYEQYFGPGTRLTVT.

This clone was counted a single time. V is TRBV11-2 and J is TRBJ2-1; the match to TRBD2 covers 8 bases. This CDR3 is built from 17 residues. V trimming: 1 base; J trimming: 10 bases; junction bases outside the gene matches: 15. CDR1 is SGHAT, CDR2 FQNNGV, per germline. For the CDR3, the DNA is TGTGCCAGCAGCTTAGTGGGTCCGGGAGGGCGGCTCGCCGAGCAGTTCTTC. Translation: CASSLVGPGGRLAEQFF.

V usage is TRBV5-6 and J usage is TRBJ1-3; D not resolved. V lost 4 bases, J lost 2 bases, and 13 bases lay in between. The germline gives CDR1 SGHDT, CDR2 YYEEEE. This CDR3 has 15 amino acids. The CDR3 region is CASSPVARPGNTIYF. DNA for the CDR3: TGTGCCAGCAGCCCTGTAGCGCGACCTGGAAACACCATATATTTT.

V and J are TRBV18 and TRBJ2-1, with 8 bases aligning to TRBD2. Germline CDR1 reads KGHSH; CDR2 reads LQKENI. This CDR3 region has 17 residues. J gave up 8 bases and V 1 base, and 13 bases lay outside the gene matches. The CDR3 DNA reads TGTGCCAGCTCACCACTCGGACCGGGGGGGGTCATATATGAGCAGTTCTTC. It translates to CASSPLGPGGVIYEQFF.